This TCR beta chain was recorded in a study of T cells after yellow fever vaccination. The study, taken as a whole, reports: Most primary-vaccination clones recurred post-booster (around 95% CD4, just over 85% CD8).

This clonotype was seen a handful of times. Its antigen is not known. MiXCR was run by TCRdb on the 5' RACE reads, yielding one entry per CDR3 protein. The top ten hold 15% to 20% of the sample, which has around 530,000 distinct CDR3 sequences, less than 20% seen once. Trimming left V 3 bases short and J 6 bases short, with 17 bases between. This CDR3 is 16 amino acids long. Germline V gives CDR1 SGHTA, CDR2 FQGNSA. The receptor's source is a man aged 18 to 35 who received the YFV17D yellow fever vaccine. Sequencing was performed on PBMCs, taken about 5 days after the first yellow fever vaccination. The J gene is TRBJ2-2, the V gene TRBV7-2; tentatively, D is TRBD1 (7 bases). CDR3 residues: CASSFSAGQRAGELFF. The CDR3 bases are TGTGCCAGCAGCTTTAGCGCGGGACAGAGAGCCGGGGAGCTGTTTTTT.